The 15 T cell receptor beta chains below come from one sample, sequenced in a study of cytomegalovirus exposure and HLA in healthy donors. The study ran its PCR with 60 Vbeta and 13 Jbeta primers. The table came from immunoSEQ multiplex PCR; TCRdb's copy has only in-frame clones and leaves some out. The sample records some 40,000 clones, over 75% being singletons. Sequencing input: PBMCs. All receptors come from a man aged 50-60 years in good health and CMV-seronegative.

This sequence joins TRBV5-6 and TRBJ1-2; D perhaps matches TRBD1 (6 bases). Germline V lookup: CDR1 SGHDT, CDR2 YYEEEE. The V gene lost 0 bases and the J gene lost 2 bases, with 11 bases spanning the gap. This CDR3 region has 15 residues. The DNA of the CDR3 is TGTGCCAGCAGCTTGGCCCCGGGGGGCAACTATGGCTACACCTTC. Translated: CASSLAPGGNYGYTF.

This clone appeared once. The rearrangement links TRBV7-3 to TRBJ2-3; D may be TRBD1 (7 bases). The V gene lost 2 bases and the J gene lost 5 bases, with 14 bases spanning the gap. The CDR3 has 15 amino acids. Germline V gene sequence: CDR1 SGHTA, CDR2 FQGTGA. CDR3 nucleotides: TGTGCCAGCAGCTTAGAGGGGGCGGGGATAGATACGCAGTATTTT. It yields the protein CASSLEGAGIDTQYF.

The gene calls are TRBV11-2 and TRBJ2-1, with 8 bases lining up with TRBD2. Trimming removed 2 bases from V and 7 bases from J; junction bases left unmatched: 10. The germline gives CDR1 SGHAT, CDR2 FQNNGV. The CDR3 is made up of 16 amino acids. The CDR3 DNA reads as TGTGCCAGCAGCTTATTCTTAGGGACTAGGGGAAATGAGCAGTTCTTC. Protein product: CASSLFLGTRGNEQFF.

This chain connects TRBV4-3 to TRBJ2-1, with 11 bases that match TRBD2. Germline V CDR1 and CDR2: LGHNA, YSLEER. V shed 4 bases and J 7 bases; nucleotides not matched to a gene: 9. This CDR3 region has 16 residues. CDR3 sequence (DNA): TGCGCCAGCAGCCCGGGACTAGCGGATATTGGGAATGAGCAGTTCTTC. Amino acid sequence: CASSPGLADIGNEQFF.

The V call is TRBV4-2, the J call TRBJ2-4; the D gene is possibly TRBD1 (6 bases). The CDR3 is 16 amino acids. CDR1 LGHNA and CDR2 YNFKEQ come from the germline V gene. V was cut by 3 bases and J by 7 bases, with 19 bases left in between. The CDR3 DNA is TGTGCCAGCAGCCACCACCTTCAAACAGGGTCGAACATTCAGTACTTC. It is translated as CASSHHLQTGSNIQYF.

V is TRBV27 and J is TRBJ2-3; maybe TRBD2 (6 bases). From germline, CDR1 is MNHEY and CDR2 SMNVEV (reference sequence). This CDR3 region has 17 residues. The V and J ends lost 1 base and 5 bases respectively, with 19 bases between them. This chain's CDR3 is CASSLFSASVGGDTQYF. CDR3 coding DNA: TGTGCCAGCAGTTTATTTTCGGCTAGCGTTGGGGGAGATACGCAGTATTTT.

The chain uses TRBV30 and TRBJ1-2; 7 bases fit TRBD1. J was trimmed by 7 bases and V by 0 bases; bases with no gene match: 11. CDR3 length: 15 residues. Germline V gene sequence: CDR1 GTSNPN, CDR2 SVGIG (reference sequence). CDR3 residues: CAWSVGQGEVSGYTF. The CDR3, as DNA: TGTGCCTGGAGTGTCGGGCAGGGGGAGGTAAGTGGCTACACCTTC.

Details on this clone: This same CDR3 is encoded by further DNA sequences in the sample. This chain joins TRBV11-1 and TRBJ1-6, with D maybe TRBD1 (6 bases). Trimming cost V 5 bases and J 0 bases, with 11 bases left between them. Germline V gives CDR1 SGHAT, CDR2 FQDESV (reference sequence). This CDR3 is built from 16 residues. The CDR3 DNA reads as TGTGCCAGCAGCCTCCTGGACAGCTCCTATAATTCACCCCTCCACTTT. This translates into CASSLLDSSYNSPLHF.

The rearrangement uses TRBV7-2 and TRBJ2-1, with 15 bases that match TRBD2. V lost 7 bases to trimming and J lost 9 bases; unmatched junction nucleotides: 7. The germline CDR1 and CDR2 sequences are SGHTA and FQGNSA. There are 15 residues in the CDR3. This chain's CDR3 is CASNPQGLAGGEQFF. The DNA for the CDR3 is TGTGCCAGCAACCCGCAGGGACTAGCGGGGGGTGAGCAGTTCTTC.

This sequence joins TRBV7-2 and TRBJ1-4; 9 positions agree with TRBD1. Germline V CDR1 and CDR2: SGHTA, FQGNSA. The CDR3 sequence is 15 residues long. V lost 5 bases, J lost 9 bases, and 10 bases stayed unmatched. The CDR3 bases are TGTGCCAGCAGCGACGCCGGGACAGGGAAGAAAAAACTGTTTTTT. The encoded protein is CASSDAGTGKKKLFF.

This chain links TRBV19 with TRBJ1-1; D is undetermined. The germline V gene has CDR1 LNHDA and CDR2 SQIVND (reference sequence). The CDR3 consists of 14 residues. Trimming removed 6 bases from V and 5 bases from J, with 16 bases in between. CDR3 sequence: CASRQRGGATEAFF. DNA for the CDR3: TGTGCCAGTAGACAACGAGGAGGAGCGACTGAAGCTTTCTTT.

As concerns this clone: An end of the junction does not agree with germline; a read error may underlie this. CDR3 DNA sequence: TGTTCCAGCAGCTTGGGGACAGGGGAATACGAGCAGTACTTC. Translating it yields CSSSLGTGEYEQYF. The genes are TRBV7-9 and TRBJ2-7; 10 bases line up with TRBD1. The CDR3 sequence is 14 residues long. Per germline, CDR1 SEHNR and CDR2 FQNEAQ (reference sequence).

The chain has TRBV6-5 and TRBJ1-4, with D perhaps TRBD1 (6 bases). Trimming removed 0 bases from V and 7 bases from J, with 15 bases in between. Looked up from germline, CDR1 is MNHEY and CDR2 is SVGAGI. CDR3 length: 16 amino acids. Here the CDR3 reads CASSYSPFWDIEKLFF. DNA for the CDR3: TGTGCCAGCAGTTACTCTCCTTTTTGGGACATTGAAAAACTGTTTTTT.

With regard to this clone: A junction end diverges from the germline sequence, so it may reflect a read error. The sample contains more than one DNA sequence encoding this CDR3. CDR3 amino acids: CASSLGYSYTDTQYF. CDR3 nucleotides: TGTGCCAGCAGCTTAGGGTACAGTTACACAGACACGCAGTATTTT. The chain is built from TRBV7-9 and TRBJ2-3, with no clear D. There are 15 residues in the CDR3. Germline CDR1 reads SEHNR; CDR2 reads FQNEAQ (reference sequence).

Regarding this clone: At one of its ends the junction is not consistent with the germline gene, which may arise from a read error. V usage is TRBV7-9 and J usage is TRBJ1-5; the D is unclear. CDR1 is SEHNR, CDR2 FQNEAQ, per germline (reference sequence). The CDR3 sequence is 13 residues long. Here the CDR3 DNA reads TGTTCCAGCAGCTTAGATGAGAATCAGCCCCAGCATTTT. It is translated as CSSSLDENQPQHF.